This TCR beta chain was obtained from a study of control samples from healthy donors and cancer patients. This CDR3 is built from 13 residues. Trimming pared 8 bases from V and 8 bases from J, leaving 18 bases between. The germline V gene has CDR1 MDHEN and CDR2 SYDVKM. Measured with immunoSEQ multiplex PCR; TCRdb has only the in-frame clones, and not every one. The sample lists 150,000 to 200,000 clones; 70% to 90% were seen once. This clonotype originated in a young man in good health. Sequencing was carried out using blood. V gene TRBV28 combines with J gene TRBJ1-2; possible D gene TRBD1, 6 bases. The CDR3 bases are TGTGCCAGCGTCAAGGGGGGCACCTTGGGCTACACCTTC. It translates to CASVKGGTLGYTF.